The 22 T cell receptor beta chains listed next were all sequenced from one sample in a study of beta chain features in type 1 diabetes. TCRB transcripts that were expressed got sequenced, as all of the isolated RNA had been reverse transcribed. The table came from immunoSEQ multiplex PCR; TCRdb's copy has only in-frame clones and leaves some out. The profile shows about 160,000 clones, 6.5% to 9.5% of them singletons. No antigen has been assigned to these receptors. Broader study findings: Across all four CD4+ subsets, people with type 1 diabetes showed modestly shorter TCRB CDR3s.

Input material: central memory CD4+ T cells from blood. These TCRs come from a woman aged 40 to 49 with type 1 diabetes.

This sequence joins TRBV5-1 and TRBJ1-5; possibly TRBD1 for D (6 bases). Germline V gene data show CDR1 as SGHRS and CDR2 as YFSETQ. The V and J ends lost 2 bases and 5 bases respectively, with 8 bases between them. The CDR3 is 13 residues long. The CDR3 bases are TGCGCCAGCAGCTTCTCAGGGGATCAGCCCCAGCATTTT. Its translation is CASSFSGDQPQHF.

This clone turned up a few times. This sequence joins TRBV9 and TRBJ2-3, with TRBD2 matching over 12 bases. The CDR3 totals 14 residues. Germline V lookup: CDR1 SGDLS, CDR2 YYNGEE. The V gene end was trimmed by 7 bases and the J gene end by 0 bases; junction bases not matched to a gene: 0. CDR3 in amino acids: CASGTSGSTDTQYF. In DNA form, the CDR3 reads TGTGCCAGCGGGACTAGCGGGAGCACAGATACGCAGTATTTT. Supplemented by reference TRBV9 and TRBJ2-3, the full variable domain reads DSGVTQTPKHLITATGQRVTLRCSPRSGDLSVYWYQQSLDQGLQFLIQYYNGEERAKGNILERFSAQQFPDLHSELNLSSLELGDSALYFCASGTSGSTDTQYFGPGTRLTVL.

This clone has just a few counts. The rearrangement joins TRBV2 to TRBJ1-6; 7 bases fit TRBD1. V trimming: 6 bases; J trimming: 6 bases; junction bases outside the gene matches: 8. Germline CDR1 reads SNHLY; CDR2 reads FYNNEI. This CDR3 has 15 amino acids. The CDR3 here is CASRVEGQINSPLHF. CDR3 DNA: TGTGCCAGCAGGGTAGAGGGACAGATTAATTCACCCCTCCACTTT.

The chain is built from TRBV2 and TRBJ1-6; D unclear. Per germline, CDR1 SNHLY and CDR2 FYNNEI. The CDR3 is 11 amino acids. V dropped 3 bases and J dropped 9 bases, with 3 bases sitting between them. The CDR3 sequence: CASSDSSPLHF. The CDR3 coding sequence is TGTGCCAGCAGTGACTCTTCACCCCTCCACTTT.

This clone was detected a few times. V is TRBV9 and J is TRBJ2-1; D is possibly TRBD1 (6 bases). This CDR3 has 14 amino acids. The V end lost 0 bases, the J end lost 5 bases, and 9 bases lay between the germline ends. From germline, CDR1 is SGDLS and CDR2 YYNGEE. CDR3: CASSVGRGHNEQFF. The CDR3 DNA reads TGTGCCAGCAGCGTAGGCAGGGGACACAATGAGCAGTTCTTC. The complete variable domain, with remaining parts taken from reference TRBV9 and TRBJ2-1, reads DSGVTQTPKHLITATGQRVTLRCSPRSGDLSVYWYQQSLDQGLQFLIQYYNGEERAKGNILERFSAQQFPDLHSELNLSSLELGDSALYFCASSVGRGHNEQFFGPGTRLTVL.

This clone was counted a few times. The CDR3 protein is CASSLGLSNTEAFF. As DNA, the CDR3 is TGCGCCAGCAGCCTGGGACTTTCGAACACTGAAGCTTTCTTT. V usage is TRBV5-1 and J usage is TRBJ1-1; TRBD1 is a possible D gene (5 bases). The length of the CDR3 is 14 residues. V gave up 4 bases and J gave up 1 base, with 11 bases separating them. The germline gives CDR1 SGHRS, CDR2 YFSETQ.

This clone has a handful of counts. This chain uses TRBV6-5 with TRBJ1-2; 7 bases match TRBD1. Germline assignment: CDR1 MNHEY and CDR2 SVGAGI. CDR3 size: 12 residues. The junction had 5 bases not matched to a gene; V was cut back by 8 bases and J by 5 bases. CDR3 protein: CASAGTAYGYTF. CDR3 coding DNA: TGTGCCAGCGCCGGGACAGCGTATGGCTACACCTTC.

This clone was detected a few times. The chain has TRBV7-3 and TRBJ2-3; perhaps TRBD1 as D (5 bases). Germline V CDR1 and CDR2: SGHTA, FQGTGA. Trimming cost V 3 bases and J 2 bases, with 9 bases left between them. The CDR3 has 14 amino acids. CDR3 in DNA: TGTGCCAGCAGCTTCGCAGGGCCCACAGATACGCAGTATTTT. It encodes CASSFAGPTDTQYF.

This clone was seen a few times. The chain couples TRBV14 to TRBJ2-1; 9 bases agree with TRBD1. The J segment lost 2 bases and the V segment lost 5 bases, leaving 4 bases of the junction unmatched. The CDR3 consists of 15 residues. The germline gives CDR1 SGHDN, CDR2 FVKESK. DNA for the CDR3: TGTGCCAGCAGCTTGGACAGGGGACCCTACAATGAGCAGTTCTTC. Protein product: CASSLDRGPYNEQFF.

A few counts support this clone. The chain uses TRBV30 and TRBJ2-3; possible D gene TRBD2, 5 bases. The germline V and J ends were trimmed by 2 bases and 5 bases, with 23 bases remaining between them. The CDR3 covers 17 residues. The germline V gene encodes CDR1 GTSNPN and CDR2 SVGIG (reference sequence). For the CDR3, the DNA is TGTGCCTGGAGTAAGGCCCGGACTCCACCTAGCTTAGATACGCAGTATTTT. As protein: CAWSKARTPPSLDTQYF.

This clone turned up a few times. The rearrangement uses TRBV10-3 and TRBJ2-3; 8 bases align to TRBD2. Looked up from germline, CDR1 is ENHRY and CDR2 is SYGVKD. J lost 4 bases, V lost 2 bases, and 8 bases had no gene match. The CDR3 loop spans 16 amino acids. The CDR3 spells CAISEGERGRADTQYF. The CDR3 DNA follows: TGTGCCATCAGTGAGGGCGAGCGGGGGAGGGCAGATACGCAGTATTTT.

The CDR3 spells CASSADRGGNYGYTF. The CDR3 region has the DNA TGTGCCAGCAGCGCGGACAGGGGCGGTAACTATGGCTACACCTTC. V gene TRBV7-2 combines with J gene TRBJ1-2; 9 nucleotides match TRBD1. Germline values: CDR1 SGHTA, CDR2 FQGNSA. Trimming removed 5 bases from V and 1 base from J; junction bases left unmatched: 5. The CDR3 totals 15 residues. The variable domain in full, with the rest retrieved from reference TRBV7-2 and TRBJ1-2, is GAGVSQSPSNKVTEKGKDVELRCDPISGHTALYWYRQSLGQGLEFLIYFQGNSAPDKSGLPSDRFSAERTGGSVSTLTIQRTQQEDSAVYLCASSADRGGNYGYTFGSGTRLTVV.

The V and J genes are TRBV5-1 and TRBJ2-5, with D unresolved. The CDR3 loop spans 15 amino acids. V lost 1 base to trimming and J lost 0 bases, with 10 bases between them. The germline V gene has CDR1 SGHRS and CDR2 YFSETQ. DNA for the CDR3: TGCGCCAGCAGCTTGAGTGGCCGGGACCAAGAGACCCAGTACTTC. As protein: CASSLSGRDQETQYF. Supplemented by reference TRBV5-1 and TRBJ2-5, the full variable domain reads KAGVTQTPRYLIKTRGQQVTLSCSPISGHRSVSWYQQTPGQGLQFLFEYFSETQRNKGNFPGRFSGRQFSNSRSEMNVSTLELGDSALYLCASSLSGRDQETQYFGPGTRLLVL.

This clone was detected many times. The V gene is TRBV4-1, the J gene TRBJ2-7; 8 bases are a match to TRBD1. CDR1 is MGHRA and CDR2 is YSYEKL in the germline V gene. V dropped 4 bases and J dropped 3; count of bases not matched to a gene: 14. The CDR3 spans 17 residues. CDR3 amino acids: CASSPGTGGRRGYEQYF. DNA of the CDR3: TGCGCCAGCAGCCCCGGGACAGGAGGGCGGAGGGGCTACGAGCAGTACTTC.

On this clone itself: Other DNA sequences in the sample encode the same CDR3. The chain joins TRBV30 to TRBJ2-3; no definite D call. Germline V gene lookup returns CDR1 GTSNPN and CDR2 SVGIG (reference sequence). This CDR3 has 12 residues. With 2 bases removed from V and 3 bases from J, the gap between germline ends came to 6 bases. The chain's CDR3 is CAWSPSTDTQYF. CDR3 coding DNA: TGTGCCTGGAGTCCCTCTACAGATACGCAGTATTTT.

The chain employs TRBV23-1 and TRBJ1-5; the D is unclear. TRBV23-1 is known as an ORF, though its function is uncertain. V dropped 0 bases and J dropped 2 bases, with 11 bases sitting between them. This CDR3 comprises 16 residues. CDR3 sequence reads: CASSQSKSVGNQPQHF. The DNA of the CDR3 is TGCGCCAGCAGTCAATCGAAAAGTGTAGGCAATCAGCCCCAGCATTTT.

This clone turned up a few times. The V gene is TRBV4-1, the J gene TRBJ1-6; the match to TRBD1 covers 7 bases. Unmatched junction bases numbered 4, after V lost 3 bases and J lost 5 bases. The CDR3 spans 15 residues. Germline V gene data show CDR1 as MGHRA and CDR2 as YSYEKL. The CDR3 spells CASSHQTGDNSPLHF. Written as DNA, the CDR3 is TGCGCCAGCAGCCACCAAACAGGGGATAATTCACCCCTCCACTTT.

This clone was detected a few times. The V and J genes are TRBV29-1 and TRBJ2-5, with 12 nucleotides matching TRBD2. Trimming cost V 6 bases and J 7 bases; bases outside gene matches: 9. The CDR3 sequence is 14 residues long. Germline CDR1 reads SQVTM; CDR2 reads ANQGSEA. As DNA, the CDR3 is TGCAGCGTCCTTACTAGCGGGGGGACAAGGACCCAGTACTTC. Protein: CSVLTSGGTRTQYF.

The J gene is TRBJ1-4, the V gene TRBV30; D perhaps matches TRBD1 (5 bases). From germline, CDR1 is GTSNPN and CDR2 SVGIG (reference sequence). This CDR3 is 15 amino acids long. Trimming took 3 bases from V and 7 from J, leaving 18 bases between them. The CDR3 sequence is CAWSTPWGGAEKLFF. DNA of the CDR3: TGTGCCTGGAGCACTCCCTGGGGGGGAGCTGAAAAACTGTTTTTT.

This clone has a handful of counts. V gene TRBV5-4 combines with J gene TRBJ1-1; possible D gene TRBD1, 5 bases. Germline-derived CDR1 and CDR2 are SGHNT and YYREEE (reference sequence). The CDR3 contains 13 residues. V was trimmed by 3 bases and J by 4 bases, leaving 10 bases between them. CDR3 amino acids: CASSSRVGTEAFF. Here the CDR3 DNA reads TGTGCCAGCAGCTCCAGGGTGGGCACTGAAGCTTTCTTT.

The chain links TRBV4-2 to TRBJ2-1; the match to TRBD2 covers 13 bases. CDR3 length: 16 residues. The V gene end was trimmed by 4 bases and the J gene end by 8 bases; junction bases not matched to a gene: 8. The germline gives CDR1 LGHNA, CDR2 YNFKEQ. The CDR3 is CASSREGLAGVDEQFF. The CDR3 bases are TGTGCCAGCAGCCGTGAAGGACTAGCGGGAGTGGATGAGCAGTTCTTC.

This clone occurred a few times. The V call is TRBV28, the J call TRBJ2-6; 7 bases agree with TRBD2. Trimming cost V 7 bases and J 3 bases; bases outside gene matches: 6. The germline CDR1 and CDR2 sequences are MDHEN and SYDVKM. This CDR3 has 15 amino acids. The CDR3 sequence is CASTGGYGGANVLTF. Written as DNA, the CDR3 is TGTGCCAGCACGGGGGGATACGGTGGGGCCAACGTCCTGACTTTC.